This TCR beta chain stems from a study of blood T cell repertoires in COVID-19. Looking at the study overall: Italy, Spain and the United States were the sources of the convalescent and acute COVID-19 samples. Sources were T cells, B-cell-depleted T cells, or PBMCs; the material itself was cDNA or gDNA.

The V and J ends lost 4 bases and 3 bases respectively, with 11 bases between them. The CDR3 is 14 amino acids. Germline V lookup: CDR1 SGHKS, CDR2 YYEKEE (reference sequence). In the authors' methods: Reference gene primer amplification gave nucleated cell count estimates. Sequencing was performed with immunoSEQ multiplex PCR; in TCRdb, only in-frame clones are kept and a portion is missing. From that table come the V and J calls and clone size; the DNA was used to work out D and trimming. The data contain under 75,000 clones, 87% of them singletons. Material: peripheral blood. The TCR was taken from a woman aged 18-30 years with acute or convalescent COVID-19. The chain employs TRBV5-5 and TRBJ1-3; no definite D call. The CDR3 sequence is CASSLQSGGNTIYF. The CDR3 bases are TGTGCCAGCAGCCTACAAAGCGGTGGAAACACCATATATTTT.